Each of the 3 T cell receptor beta chains below was sequenced from the same sample in a study of OX40 agonist ivuxolimab in advanced cancers. The table came from immunoSEQ multiplex PCR; TCRdb's copy has only in-frame clones and leaves some out. Of 90,000 to 150,000 clones listed, 80% to 90% are singletons. Sample: CD4+ or CD8+ T cells sorted from blood, taken in a trial of the OX40 agonist ivuxolimab. These receptors originate from an adult with an advanced solid tumor such as melanoma, head and neck, liver or kidney cancer.

This chain joins TRBV19 and TRBJ2-5, with D possibly matching TRBD2 (5 bases). Trimming took 4 bases from V and 3 from J, leaving 12 bases between them. This CDR3 comprises 14 residues. Germline V gene lookup returns CDR1 LNHDA and CDR2 SQIVND (reference sequence). The CDR3 region has the DNA TGTGCCAGTAGTACCCTAGGACTCGAAGAGACCCAGTACTTC. Protein product: CASSTLGLEETQYF.

This clone occurred a few times. V gene TRBV19 combines with J gene TRBJ1-2; the match to TRBD1 covers 9 bases. The CDR3 extends over 14 amino acids. Germline V gives CDR1 LNHDA, CDR2 SQIVND (reference sequence). The V gene end was trimmed by 7 bases and the J gene end by 1 base; junction bases not matched to a gene: 4. DNA for the CDR3: TGTGCCAGTAAACAGACAGGGGGTAACTATGGCTACACCTTC. Protein: CASKQTGGNYGYTF.

This chain connects TRBV7-2 to TRBJ1-2; 7 nucleotides agree with TRBD1. With 4 bases clipped from V and 7 bases from J, the junction kept 9 bases outside the gene matches. The CDR3 length is 14 residues. Per the germline V gene, CDR1 is SGHTA and CDR2 is FQGNSA. Here the CDR3 reads CASSYRGGGAGYTF. In DNA form, the CDR3 reads TGTGCCAGCAGCTACCGGGGAGGGGGCGCTGGCTACACCTTC.